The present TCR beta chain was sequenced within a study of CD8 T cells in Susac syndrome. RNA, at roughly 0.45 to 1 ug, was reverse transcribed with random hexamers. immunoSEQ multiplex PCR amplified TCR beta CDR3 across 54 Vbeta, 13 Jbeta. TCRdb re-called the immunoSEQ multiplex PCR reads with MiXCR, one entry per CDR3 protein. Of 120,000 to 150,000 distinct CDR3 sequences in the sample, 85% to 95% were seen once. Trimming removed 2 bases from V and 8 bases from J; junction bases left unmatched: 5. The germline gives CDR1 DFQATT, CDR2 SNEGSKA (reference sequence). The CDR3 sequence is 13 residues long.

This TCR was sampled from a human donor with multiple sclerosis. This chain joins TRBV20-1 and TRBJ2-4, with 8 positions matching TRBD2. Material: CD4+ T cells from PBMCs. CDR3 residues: CSARLAGSDIQYF. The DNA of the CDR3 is TGCAGTGCTAGATTAGCGGGATCTGACATTCAGTACTTC.